This T cell receptor beta chain was found in a study of T and B cells in COVID-19 patients. Germline-derived CDR1 and CDR2 are DFQATT and SNEGSKA (reference sequence). The germline V and J ends were trimmed by 5 bases and 10 bases, with 13 bases remaining between them. This CDR3 is 11 amino acids long. From blood, about 250-500 ng of genomic DNA served as TRB template. BIOMED2 TRB-A/B primer pools were used in multiplex TRB PCR. TCRdb passed the multiplex PCR reads through MiXCR, listing each CDR3 protein once. This sample has approximately 13,000 distinct CDR3 sequences, with more than 25% found just once.

The sample comprised blood. This receptor was identified in a human donor who had recovered from COVID-19. V is TRBV20-1 and J is TRBJ2-3; D is uncertain. The CDR3 sequence is CSAFSQSAQYF. For the CDR3, the DNA is TGCAGTGCTTTTAGCCAGTCGGCGCAGTATTTT.